These 25 T cell receptor beta chains came from one sample sequenced in a study of blood T cell repertoires in COVID-19. Here immunoSEQ multiplex PCR was the method, and the copy in TCRdb shows in-frame clones only, minus some. Among under 45,000 clones listed, around nine tenths were seen once. The specimen sequenced was peripheral blood. The receptors come from a man between 60 and 70 years old with active COVID-19.

V usage is TRBV10-2 and J usage is TRBJ1-5; no clear D. Germline CDR1 and CDR2: WSHSY and SAAADI. The CDR3 runs 14 residues. V gave up 2 bases and J gave up 6 bases, with 11 bases separating them. The CDR3, as DNA: TGCGCCAGCAGTGAGGGGCGCCCCGGTCAGCCCCAGCATTTT. It codes for CASSEGRPGQPQHF.

The chain links TRBV11-2 to TRBJ2-3; 14 bases are a match to TRBD2. Losses at the gene ends were 5 bases for V and 8 bases for J; bases not matched to a gene: 12. Per germline, CDR1 SGHAT and CDR2 FQNNGV. The CDR3 is 17 residues long. In DNA form, the CDR3 reads TGTGCCAGCAGCCACGGGGGGACTAGCGGGAGAGGTGGTACGCAGTATTTT. Protein sequence: CASSHGGTSGRGGTQYF.

V and J are TRBV7-2 and TRBJ2-3; TRBD1 matches 9 bases. The CDR3 has 16 residues. The V and J ends lost 5 bases and 3 bases, in that order; junction bases with no gene match: 9. Germline loops: CDR1 SGHTA, CDR2 FQGNSA. CDR3 sequence (DNA): TGTGCCAGCAGCCACGGGACAGGGTGGAGGACAGATACGCAGTATTTT. This sequence encodes CASSHGTGWRTDTQYF.

This clone showed up just once. The CDR3 here is CASRSDGTSTTGQYF. CDR3 nucleotides: TGTGCCAGCAGAAGCGACGGGACTTCTACTACGGGGCAGTACTTC. The chain uses TRBV6-5 and TRBJ2-7; maybe TRBD2 (6 bases). CDR3 length: 15 amino acids. Looked up from germline, CDR1 is MNHEY and CDR2 is SVGAGI. V was cut by 6 bases and J by 9 bases, with 24 bases left in between.

The chain combines TRBV19 with TRBJ1-6; tentatively, D is TRBD1 (5 bases). V was clipped by 9 bases and J by 3 bases, with 9 bases between them. Germline CDR1 reads LNHDA; CDR2 reads SQIVND (reference sequence). The CDR3 runs to 13 residues. The CDR3 coding sequence is TGTGCCAGCAGGGCTAGCTATAATTCACCCCTCCACTTT. Its translation: CASRASYNSPLHF. Variable domain in full (rest from reference TRBV19 and TRBJ1-6): DGGITQSPKYLFRKEGQNVTLSCEQNLNHDAMYWYRQDPGQGLRLIYYSQIVNDFQKGDIAEGYSVSREKKESFPLTVTSAQKNPTAFYLCASRASYNSPLHFGNGTRLTVT.

V usage is TRBV2 and J usage is TRBJ2-1; the D gene is possibly TRBD1 (6 bases). CDR1 and CDR2 from the germline V gene are SNHLY and FYNNEI. The CDR3 has 16 amino acids. V was clipped by 4 bases and J by 1 base, with 14 bases between them. CDR3 nucleotides: TGTGCCAGCAGTGTTAAGGGGGTTGGGTCCTACAATGAGCAGTTCTTC. Translated, it gives CASSVKGVGSYNEQFF.

This clone was seen a handful of times. In nucleotides, the CDR3 is TGCGCCAGCAGCCAACTTCCGGGACTAGCGGGATCGGGGGTCGCCGAGACCCAGTACTTC. This encodes CASSQLPGLAGSGVAETQYF. The rearrangement uses TRBV4-1 and TRBJ2-5; 13 bases map to TRBD2. V lost 2 bases, J lost 5 bases, and 17 bases stayed unmatched. Germline V lookup: CDR1 MGHRA, CDR2 YSYEKL. CDR3 length: 20 amino acids.

This clone was detected only once. The rearrangement joins TRBV6-1 to TRBJ1-3; TRBD1 agrees at 7 bases. The CDR3 is 19 amino acids. V lost 6 bases to trimming and J lost 1 base; unmatched junction nucleotides: 18. Germline CDR1 reads MNHNS; CDR2 reads SASEGT. CDR3 region: CASSESPWTGGWSGNTIYF. CDR3 bases: TGTGCCAGCAGCGAATCGCCTTGGACAGGTGGATGGTCTGGAAACACCATATATTTT.

Regarding this clone: Other DNA variants within this sample encode the same CDR3. The chain combines TRBV5-1 with TRBJ1-1, with D tentatively TRBD1 (6 bases). The germline V and J ends were trimmed by 0 bases and 5 bases, with 14 bases remaining between them. The germline CDR1 and CDR2 sequences are SGHRS and YFSETQ. The CDR3 is 15 residues long. CDR3 nucleotides: TGCGCCAGCAGCTTGGGAAACGCAGGGGTAACTGAAGCTTTCTTT. It encodes CASSLGNAGVTEAFF.

The V and J genes are TRBV4-1 and TRBJ1-1; 7 bases are a match to TRBD1. This CDR3 spans 17 amino acids. J was trimmed by 4 bases and V by 1 base; bases with no gene match: 12. CDR1 is MGHRA, CDR2 YSYEKL, per germline. CDR3 protein: CASSQGQGGRGTTEAFF. The CDR3, as DNA: TGCGCCAGCAGCCAAGGACAGGGTGGCAGGGGGACCACTGAAGCTTTCTTT.

J is TRBJ2-3 and V is TRBV7-9; 8 bases map to TRBD2. V lost 5 bases, J lost 5 bases, and 6 bases stayed unmatched. CDR1 is SEHNR and CDR2 is FQNEAQ in the germline V gene (reference sequence). This CDR3 contains 14 residues. The CDR3 is CASSRQAGVDTQYF. CDR3 bases: TGTGCCAGCAGCAGGCAAGCGGGAGTAGATACGCAGTATTTT.

This clone occurred a few times. The V gene is TRBV18, the J gene TRBJ1-6; D ambiguous. CDR1 and CDR2 from the germline V gene are KGHSH and LQKENI. Deletions cut 6 bases from V and 4 bases from J, with 4 bases between. This CDR3 spans 12 amino acids. CDR3 in DNA: TGTGCCAGCTCTCCTTATAATTCACCCCTCCACTTT. Protein: CASSPYNSPLHF.

DNA of the CDR3: TGTGCCAGCAGTTCGGACAGGGAGGGACAAGAGACCCAGTACTTC. It is translated as CASSSDREGQETQYF. The chain is built from TRBV2 and TRBJ2-5; tentative D call: TRBD1 (8 bases). This CDR3 spans 15 amino acids. Trimming stripped 5 bases from V and 2 bases from J, with 15 bases between. Germline lookup yields CDR1 SNHLY and CDR2 FYNNEI. Supplemented by reference TRBV2 and TRBJ2-5, the full variable domain reads EPEVTQTPSHQVTQMGQEVILRCVPISNHLYFYWYRQILGQKVEFLVSFYNNEISEKSEIFDDQFSVERPDGSNFTLKIRSTKLEDSAMYFCASSSDREGQETQYFGPGTRLLVL.

Only one count was recorded for this clone. J is TRBJ1-2 and V is TRBV11-2; 8 positions agree with TRBD1. Unmatched junction bases numbered 17, after V lost 3 bases and J lost 8 bases. Germline V gene lookup returns CDR1 SGHAT and CDR2 FQNNGV. The CDR3 totals 17 residues. CDR3 in DNA: TGTGCCAGCAGCTTTTGGCCAGGGGGCGCCGGTTTGGGCGGCTACACCTTC. This translates into CASSFWPGGAGLGGYTF.

The V gene is TRBV2, the J gene TRBJ2-6; 9 positions match TRBD1. Germline CDR1 and CDR2: SNHLY and FYNNEI. The CDR3 extends over 18 amino acids. V lost 7 bases to trimming and J lost 0 bases; unmatched junction nucleotides: 10. The chain's CDR3 is CASNRDRALLSGANVLTF. In nucleotides, the CDR3 is TGTGCCAGCAACCGGGACAGGGCGCTTCTCTCTGGGGCCAACGTCCTGACTTTC.

The chain is built from TRBV5-1 and TRBJ1-1; D may be TRBD1 (5 bases). This CDR3 has 11 amino acids. V was pared by 3 bases and J by 13 bases, with 13 bases between. Germline V gene data show CDR1 as SGHRS and CDR2 as YFSETQ. The CDR3 sequence: CASSSGGVDFF. CDR3 DNA: TGCGCCAGCAGCTCCGGGGGGGTTGATTTCTTT.

The chain couples TRBV4-1 to TRBJ2-3; weak D call: TRBD1 (5 bases). Trimming shortened V by 4 bases and J by 4 bases, and 15 bases separated the two germline ends. This CDR3 spans 15 amino acids. Germline CDR1 MGHRA, CDR2 YSYEKL. CDR3 sequence: CASSLRQRSPDTQYF. The DNA of the CDR3 is TGCGCCAGCAGCCTCCGACAGCGTTCCCCAGATACGCAGTATTTT.

V usage is TRBV4-1 and J usage is TRBJ2-2; D might be TRBD2 (6 bases). Per germline, CDR1 MGHRA and CDR2 YSYEKL. The CDR3 is made up of 15 amino acids. With 2 bases removed from V and 6 bases from J, the gap between germline ends came to 13 bases. The CDR3 nucleotides read TGCGCCAGCAGCCAACGTCAACTAGCCTCCGGGGAGCTGTTTTTT. Translated: CASSQRQLASGELFF.

This chain connects TRBV15 to TRBJ2-5, with 7 bases matching TRBD1. The CDR3 extends over 13 amino acids. V lost 8 bases, J lost 2 bases, and 5 bases stayed unmatched. CDR1 and CDR2 from the germline V gene are LNHNV and YYDKDF (reference sequence). The CDR3 region has the DNA TGTGCCACCCGGGGACAGACGCAAGAGACCCAGTACTTC. It is translated as CATRGQTQETQYF.

V and J are TRBV6-5 and TRBJ2-7; weak D call: TRBD2 (6 bases). The CDR3 is 14 residues long. V gave up 6 bases and J gave up 4 bases, with 16 bases separating them. Germline V gene sequence: CDR1 MNHEY, CDR2 SVGAGI. For the CDR3, the DNA is TGTGCCAGCAGGTTCCGACTAGTAGGATACGAGCAGTACTTC. Amino acids: CASRFRLVGYEQYF.

The chain uses TRBV7-9 and TRBJ1-6; possibly TRBD1 for D (5 bases). Trimming stripped 5 bases from V and 10 bases from J, with 12 bases between. Germline CDR1 is SEHNR and CDR2 is FQNEAQ (reference sequence). This CDR3 contains 13 residues. The CDR3 nucleotides are TGTGCCAGCAGCGTTTCAGGGCAATCACCCCTCCACTTT. Translation: CASSVSGQSPLHF.

The chain couples TRBV6-1 to TRBJ2-1, with 9 bases fitting TRBD2. The CDR3 contains 18 residues. V was pared by 3 bases and J by 4 bases, with 13 bases of the junction left unmatched. Germline V gene sequence: CDR1 MNHNS, CDR2 SASEGT. The CDR3 DNA reads as TGTGCCAGCAGTGATTATACGCCGGGACTAGCTGTATACAATGAGCAGTTCTTC. This translates into CASSDYTPGLAVYNEQFF.

The V call is TRBV7-2, the J call TRBJ2-7; TRBD2 is a possible D gene (5 bases). The ends were cut back, 0 bases at V and 6 bases at J, with 18 bases in the middle. The CDR3 covers 16 residues. The germline V gene has CDR1 SGHTA and CDR2 FQGNSA. CDR3: CASSLAIGLGWGEQYF. The CDR3 region has the DNA TGTGCCAGCAGCTTAGCGATCGGACTCGGATGGGGCGAGCAGTACTTC.

The CDR3 region is CASSFTSGPYNEQFF. As DNA, the CDR3 is TGCGCCAGCAGCTTCACTAGCGGCCCTTACAATGAGCAGTTCTTC. V is TRBV5-1 and J is TRBJ2-1; 8 bases align to TRBD2. CDR3 length: 15 residues. J lost 4 bases, V lost 2 bases, and 5 bases had no gene match. CDR1 SGHRS and CDR2 YFSETQ come from the germline V gene.

The V gene is TRBV2, the J gene TRBJ2-7; perhaps TRBD2 as D (5 bases). From germline, CDR1 is SNHLY and CDR2 FYNNEI. Trimming took 5 bases from V and 5 from J, leaving 16 bases between them. The CDR3 is made up of 14 amino acids. The CDR3 DNA is TGTGCCAGCAGTACGGACTTAATTGGCCACGAGCAGTACTTC. This translates into CASSTDLIGHEQYF.